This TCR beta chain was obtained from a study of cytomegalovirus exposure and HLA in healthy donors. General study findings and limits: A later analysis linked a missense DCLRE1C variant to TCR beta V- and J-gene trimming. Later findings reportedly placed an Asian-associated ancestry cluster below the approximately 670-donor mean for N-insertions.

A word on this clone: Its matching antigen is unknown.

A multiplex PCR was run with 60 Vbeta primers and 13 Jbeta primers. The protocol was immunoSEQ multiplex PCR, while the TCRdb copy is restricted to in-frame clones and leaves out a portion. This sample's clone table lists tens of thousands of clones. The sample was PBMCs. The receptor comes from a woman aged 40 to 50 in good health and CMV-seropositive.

The CDR3 here is CASSLASGSTEAFF. The CDR3 coding sequence is TGCGCCAGCAGCTTGGCCTCAGGGTCCACTGAAGCTTTCTTT. The chain recombines TRBV5-1 with TRBJ1-1, with D possibly matching TRBD1 (5 bases). CDR1 is SGHRS and CDR2 is YFSETQ in the germline V gene. The CDR3 is 14 residues long. Between the trimmed V and J ends, which lost 0 bases and 4 bases, there was a span of 10 bases.